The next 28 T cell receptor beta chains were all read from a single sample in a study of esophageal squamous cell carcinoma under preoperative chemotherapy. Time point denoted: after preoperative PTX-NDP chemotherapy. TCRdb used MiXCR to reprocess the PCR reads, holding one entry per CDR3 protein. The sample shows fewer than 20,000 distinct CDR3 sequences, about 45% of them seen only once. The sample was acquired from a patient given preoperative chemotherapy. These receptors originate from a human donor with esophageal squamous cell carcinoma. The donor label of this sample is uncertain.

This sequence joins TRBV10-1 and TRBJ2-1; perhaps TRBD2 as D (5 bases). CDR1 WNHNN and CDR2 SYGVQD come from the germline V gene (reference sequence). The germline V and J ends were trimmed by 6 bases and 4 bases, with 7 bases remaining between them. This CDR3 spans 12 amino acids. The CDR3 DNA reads TGCGCCAGCAGCAGGACTTACAATGAGCAGTTCTTC. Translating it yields CASSRTYNEQFF.

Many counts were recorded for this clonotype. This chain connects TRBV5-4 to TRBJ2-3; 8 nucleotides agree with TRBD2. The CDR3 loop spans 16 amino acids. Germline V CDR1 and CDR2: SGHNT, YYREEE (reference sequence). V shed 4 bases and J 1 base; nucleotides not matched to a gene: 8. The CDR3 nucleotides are TGTGCCAGCAGCGGTGGGAGCGGGAGAGGCACAGATACGCAGTATTTT. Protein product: CASSGGSGRGTDTQYF.

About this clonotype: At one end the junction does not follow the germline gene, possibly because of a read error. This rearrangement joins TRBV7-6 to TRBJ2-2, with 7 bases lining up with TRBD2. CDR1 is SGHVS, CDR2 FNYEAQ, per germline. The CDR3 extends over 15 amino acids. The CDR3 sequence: CASGLAGVNTEELYF. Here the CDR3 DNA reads TGTGCCAGCGGCTTAGCGGGCGTTAACACCGAGGAGCTGTATTTT.

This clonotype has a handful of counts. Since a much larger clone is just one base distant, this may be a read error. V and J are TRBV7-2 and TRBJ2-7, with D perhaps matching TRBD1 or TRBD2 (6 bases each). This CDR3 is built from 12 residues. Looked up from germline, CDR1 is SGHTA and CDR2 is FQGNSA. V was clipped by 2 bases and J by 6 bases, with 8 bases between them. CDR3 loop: CASSLRGREQYF. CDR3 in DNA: TGTGCCAGCAGCTTACGGGGGCGCGAGCAGTACTTC. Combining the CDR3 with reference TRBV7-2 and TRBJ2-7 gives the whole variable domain GAGVSQSPSNKVTEKGKDVELRCDPISGHTALYWYRQSLGQGLEFLIYFQGNSAPDKSGLPSDRFSAERTGGSVSTLTIQRTQQEDSAVYLCASSLRGREQYFGPGTRLTVT.

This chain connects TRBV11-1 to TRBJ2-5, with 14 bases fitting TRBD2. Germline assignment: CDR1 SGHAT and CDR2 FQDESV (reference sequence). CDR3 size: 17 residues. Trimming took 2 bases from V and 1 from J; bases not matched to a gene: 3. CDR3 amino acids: CASSLMGLAGAQETQYF. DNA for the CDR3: TGTGCCAGCAGCTTAATGGGACTAGCGGGGGCCCAAGAGACCCAGTACTTC.

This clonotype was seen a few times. The CDR3 is CASSRSGRRSYNEQFF. CDR3 in DNA: TGTGCCAGCAGCCGTAGCGGGAGAAGGTCCTACAATGAGCAGTTCTTC. The chain is built from TRBV7-2 and TRBJ2-1; 9 nucleotides align to TRBD2. Germline V gene lookup returns CDR1 SGHTA and CDR2 FQGNSA. The CDR3 covers 16 residues. Trimming cost V 5 bases and J 1 base; bases outside gene matches: 6.

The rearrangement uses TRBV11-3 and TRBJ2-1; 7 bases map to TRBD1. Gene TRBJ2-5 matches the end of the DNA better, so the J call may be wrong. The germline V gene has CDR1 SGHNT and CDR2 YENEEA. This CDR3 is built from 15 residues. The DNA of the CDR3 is TGTGCCAGCAGTTCCCGGACAGGAGGTTTGGAGACCCAGTACTTC. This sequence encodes CASSSRTGGLETQYF.

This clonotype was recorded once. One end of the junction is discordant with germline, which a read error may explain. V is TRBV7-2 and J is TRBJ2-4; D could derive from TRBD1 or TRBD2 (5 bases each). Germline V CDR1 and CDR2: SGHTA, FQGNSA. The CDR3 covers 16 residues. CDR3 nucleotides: TGTGCCAGCAGCGTAGCTGGGCTAGGGACCAAAAATACGCAGTACTTC. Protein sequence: CASSVAGLGTKNTQYF. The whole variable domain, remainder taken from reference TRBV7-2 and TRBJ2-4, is GAGVSQSPSNKVTEKGKDVELRCDPISGHTALYWYRQSLGQGLEFLIYFQGNSAPDKSGLPSDRFSAERTGGSVSTLTIQRTQQEDSAVYLCASSVAGLGTKNTQYFGAGTRLSVL.

CDR3 region: CASSLPAANTGELFF. The CDR3 coding sequence is TGTGCCAGCAGCTTACCGGCTGCGAACACCGGGGAGCTGTTTTTT. The J gene is TRBJ2-2, the V gene TRBV7-6, with D unresolved. Per germline, CDR1 SGHVS and CDR2 FNYEAQ. CDR3 length: 15 residues. V lost 2 bases and J 0 bases, leaving 7 bases between the germline ends.

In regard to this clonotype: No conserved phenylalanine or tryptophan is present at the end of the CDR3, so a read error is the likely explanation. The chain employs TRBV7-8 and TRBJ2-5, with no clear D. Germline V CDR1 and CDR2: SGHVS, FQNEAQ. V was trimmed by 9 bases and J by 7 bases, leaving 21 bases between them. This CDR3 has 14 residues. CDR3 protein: CARGCTTAKATQYL. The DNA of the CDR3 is TGTGCCAGGGGCTGTACTACGGCGAAAGCGACCCAGTACTTG.

The CDR3 is CASSSGTSGRARNEQFF. CDR3 sequence (DNA): TGTGCCAGCAGTTCCGGGACTAGCGGGAGGGCCCGCAATGAGCAGTTCTTC. The chain uses TRBV7-9 and TRBJ2-1, with 16 bases identical to TRBD2. V lost 6 bases to trimming and J lost 6 bases; unmatched junction nucleotides: 8. The CDR3 sequence is 17 residues long. Germline CDR1 and CDR2: SEHNR and FQNEAQ (reference sequence).

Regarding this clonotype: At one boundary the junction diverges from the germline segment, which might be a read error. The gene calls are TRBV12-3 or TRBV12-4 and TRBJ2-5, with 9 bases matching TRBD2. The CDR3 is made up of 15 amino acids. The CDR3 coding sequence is TGTGCCAGCGGGACCGGCGGGAGGGGGCGCACGACCCGACATTTC. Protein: CASGTGGRGRTTRHF.

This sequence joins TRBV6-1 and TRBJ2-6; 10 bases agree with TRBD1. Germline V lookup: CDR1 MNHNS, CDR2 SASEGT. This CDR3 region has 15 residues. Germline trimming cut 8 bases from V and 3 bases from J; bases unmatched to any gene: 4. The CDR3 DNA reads TGTGCCAGCCGACAGGGGGCTCTTGGGGCCAACGTCCTGACTTTC. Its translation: CASRQGALGANVLTF.

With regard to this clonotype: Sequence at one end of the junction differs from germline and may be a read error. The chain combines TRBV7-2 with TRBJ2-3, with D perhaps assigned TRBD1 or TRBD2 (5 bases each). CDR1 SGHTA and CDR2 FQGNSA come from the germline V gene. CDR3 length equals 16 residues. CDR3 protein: CASSAREVGTKDTQYF. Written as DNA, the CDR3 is TGTGCCAGCAGCGCCCGAGAGGTGGGGACCAAAGATACGCAGTATTTC.

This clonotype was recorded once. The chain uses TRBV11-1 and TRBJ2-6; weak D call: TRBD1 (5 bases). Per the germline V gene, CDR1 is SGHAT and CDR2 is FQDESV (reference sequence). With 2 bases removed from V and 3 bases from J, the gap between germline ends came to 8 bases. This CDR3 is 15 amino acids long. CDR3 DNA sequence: TGTGCCAGCAGCTTACTCAGGGTTGGGGCCAACGTCCTGACTTTC. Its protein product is CASSLLRVGANVLTF.

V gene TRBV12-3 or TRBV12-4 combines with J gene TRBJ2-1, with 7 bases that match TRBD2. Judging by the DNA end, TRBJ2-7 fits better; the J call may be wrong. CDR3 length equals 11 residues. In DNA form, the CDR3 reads TGTGCCACTGGACTAGTCAATGAGCAGTACTTC. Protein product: CATGLVNEQYF.

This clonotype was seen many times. CDR3 protein: CASSFGGGREQYF. The CDR3 DNA follows: TGTGCCAGCAGTTTTGGGGGGGGAAGGGAGCAGTACTTC. The chain employs TRBV12-3 or TRBV12-4 and TRBJ2-5; 7 bases line up with TRBD2. V lost 3 bases to trimming and J lost 11 bases; unmatched junction nucleotides: 9. There are 13 residues in the CDR3.

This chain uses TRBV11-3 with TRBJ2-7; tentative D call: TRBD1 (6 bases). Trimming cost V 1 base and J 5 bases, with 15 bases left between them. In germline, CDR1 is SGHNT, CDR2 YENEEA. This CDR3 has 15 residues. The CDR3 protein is CASSLGGGQSHEQYF. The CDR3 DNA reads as TGTGCCAGCAGCTTAGGAGGCGGACAGTCCCACGAGCAGTACTTC. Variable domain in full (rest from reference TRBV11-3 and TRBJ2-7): EAGVVQSPRYKIIEKKQPVAFWCNPISGHNTLYWYLQNLGQGPELLIRYENEEAVDDSQLPKDRFSAERLKGVDSTLKIQPAELGDSAVYLCASSLGGGQSHEQYFGPGTRLTVT.

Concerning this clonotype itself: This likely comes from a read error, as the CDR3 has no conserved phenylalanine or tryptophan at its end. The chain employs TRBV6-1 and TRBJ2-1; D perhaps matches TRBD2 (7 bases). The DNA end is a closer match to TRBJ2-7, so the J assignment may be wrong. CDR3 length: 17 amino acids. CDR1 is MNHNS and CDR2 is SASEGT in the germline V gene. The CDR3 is CASSEGGGGWSSYEQYP. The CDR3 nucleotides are TGTGCCAGCAGTGAAGGGGGAGGGGGTTGGAGTTCCTACGAGCAGTACCCC.

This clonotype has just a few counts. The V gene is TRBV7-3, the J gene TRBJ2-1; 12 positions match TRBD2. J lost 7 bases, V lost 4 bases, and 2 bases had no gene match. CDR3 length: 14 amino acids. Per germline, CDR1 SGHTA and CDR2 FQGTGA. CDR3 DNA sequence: TGTGCCAGCAGCTCTAGCGGGAGGGCAAATGAGCAGTTCTTC. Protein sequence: CASSSSGRANEQFF.

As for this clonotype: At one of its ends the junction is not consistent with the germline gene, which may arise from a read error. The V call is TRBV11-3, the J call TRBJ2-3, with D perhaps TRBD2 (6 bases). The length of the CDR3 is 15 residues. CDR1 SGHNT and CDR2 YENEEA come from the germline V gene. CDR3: CCRIPGLWATDTQYF. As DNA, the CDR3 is TGTTGCCGCATCCCGGGACTGTGGGCCACAGATACGCAGTATTTC.

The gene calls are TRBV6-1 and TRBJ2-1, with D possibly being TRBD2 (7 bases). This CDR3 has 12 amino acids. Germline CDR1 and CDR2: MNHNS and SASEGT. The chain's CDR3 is CASGVRGGEQFF. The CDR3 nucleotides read TGTGCGAGCGGGGTACGAGGGGGTGAGCAGTTCTTC.

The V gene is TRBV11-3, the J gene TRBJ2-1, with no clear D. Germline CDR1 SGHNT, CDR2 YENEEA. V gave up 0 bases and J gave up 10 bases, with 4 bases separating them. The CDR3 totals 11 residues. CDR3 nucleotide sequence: TGTGCCAGCAGCTTAGAGCGGGAGCAGTTCTTC. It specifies CASSLEREQFF.

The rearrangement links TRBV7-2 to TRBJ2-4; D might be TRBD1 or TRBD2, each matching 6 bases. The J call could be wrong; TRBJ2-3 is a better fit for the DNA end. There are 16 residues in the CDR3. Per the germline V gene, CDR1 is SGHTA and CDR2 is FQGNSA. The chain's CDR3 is CASSARGLWTKNTQYF. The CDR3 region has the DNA TGTGCCAGCAGCGCACGGGGGCTGTGGACCAAAAACACTCAGTATTTT.

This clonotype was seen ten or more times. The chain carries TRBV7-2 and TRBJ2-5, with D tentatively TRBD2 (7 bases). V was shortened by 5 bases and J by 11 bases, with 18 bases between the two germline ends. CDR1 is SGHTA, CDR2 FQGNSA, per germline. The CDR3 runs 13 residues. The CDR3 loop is CASSLPGGGQQYF. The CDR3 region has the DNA TGTGCCAGCAGCCTTCCGGGGGGCGGTCAGCAGTACTTC.

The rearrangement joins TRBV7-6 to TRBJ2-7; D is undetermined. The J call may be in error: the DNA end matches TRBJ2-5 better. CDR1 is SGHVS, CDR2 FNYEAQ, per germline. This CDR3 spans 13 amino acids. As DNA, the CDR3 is TGTGCCAGCAGCCGCACGTCGGGAGAGACCCAGTACTTC. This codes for CASSRTSGETQYF.

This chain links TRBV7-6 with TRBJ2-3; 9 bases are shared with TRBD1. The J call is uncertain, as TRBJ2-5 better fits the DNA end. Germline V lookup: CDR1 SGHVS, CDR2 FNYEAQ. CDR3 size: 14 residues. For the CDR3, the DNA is TGTGCGGGCCGCGGGGACAGGGACCCAGATACCCAGTACTTC. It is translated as CAGRGDRDPDTQYF.

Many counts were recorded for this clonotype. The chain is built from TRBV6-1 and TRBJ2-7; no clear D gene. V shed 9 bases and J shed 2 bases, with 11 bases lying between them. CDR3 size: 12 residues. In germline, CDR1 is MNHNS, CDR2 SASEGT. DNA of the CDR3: TGTGCCAGTTCGACCCGACCCTACGAGCAGTACTTC. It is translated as CASSTRPYEQYF.